This entry is about one TCR beta chain. The antigen is not known. The CDR3 contains 13 residues. Germline V CDR1 and CDR2: DFQATT, SNEGSKA (reference sequence). The data were obtained in a study of CD8 T cells in ankylosing spondylitis. Using its own MiXCR run on the 5' RACE reads, TCRdb lists one record per CDR3 protein. The table has some 120,000 distinct CDR3 sequences, roughly an eighth seen once; the top ten hold around 3%. Study conclusions and caveats: Reports say disease-linked clones showed up significantly more in matched ankylosing spondylitis synovial fluid.

The material sequenced was blood, either unsorted or a sorted T cell fraction (not recorded which). The receptor was derived from a female donor with ankylosing spondylitis or in good health (not recorded which). The chain recombines TRBV20-1 with TRBJ2-3; possibly TRBD2 for D (6 bases). The CDR3 here is CSGGSGPTDTQYF. CDR3 in DNA: TGCTCTGGGGGGTCGGGCCCAACAGATACGCAGTATTTT.